This TCR beta chain was identified during a study of regulatory T cells in long-lasting Graves disease. Comments on this clonotype: Its matching antigen is unknown.

Whole-study findings and limits: Exclusively peripheral blood, rather than thyroid tissue, was studied. Possibly, accuracy suffered from the small sample size. The study found lower TCR diversity in persistent Graves' patients than in newly diagnosed ones.

Specified time point: persistent/refractory GD, antithyroid drugs over 5 years with positive TRAb. The TCR library was made from RNA extracted from PBMCs. Doctors identified Graves' disease using the American Thyroid Association guidelines. Relying on iRepertoire HTBI primers and Arm-PCR of CDR3 regions, the team built TCR beta libraries. TCRdb used MiXCR to reprocess the multiplex PCR reads, holding one entry per CDR3 protein. This sample has a few hundred thousand distinct CDR3 sequences, with about 20% found just once. The CDR3 is made up of 13 amino acids. Germline CDR1 reads LNHDA; CDR2 reads SQIVND (reference sequence). V was trimmed by 1 base and J by 0 bases, leaving 4 bases between them.

The sequenced sample was peripheral blood mononuclear cells (PBMCs), obtained when the disease was refractory, from a patient treated with antithyroid drugs. The genes are TRBV19 and TRBJ2-7; D is unresolved. This clonotype was sampled from a female donor with Graves disease. CDR3 bases: TGTGCCAGTAGTATAGTTCCCTCCTACGAGCAGTACTTC. It translates to CASSIVPSYEQYF.